The present TCR beta chain was sequenced within a study of T cell repertoires in cytomegalovirus infection. Across the whole study: Used in the study were CMV epitopes, some recently identified and HLA-C-restricted, others well-studied and HLA-B-restricted. CMV infection plus the matching HLA type was flagged by public TCR beta signatures.

TCRdb called the reads again in MiXCR, with one record for every CDR3 protein. The table has approximately 990,000 distinct CDR3 sequences, roughly 30% seen once. The CDR3 has 16 amino acids. Trimming cost V 0 bases and J 2 bases, with 13 bases left between them. Per the germline V gene, CDR1 is MGHRA and CDR2 is YSYEKL. In the case of this clonotype: Its specificity is not known.

General study findings and limits: The cumulative frequency of public TCR beta families distinguished individuals who carried CMV together with the relevant HLA.

The chain links TRBV4-1 to TRBJ2-5; D perhaps matches TRBD2 (6 bases). The receptor comes from a human donor in good health (CMV status not recorded). Some clones in this sample may be carry-over from other donors' samples. The sample consisted of cultured CD8+ T cells from PBMCs, taken from culture after CMV antigen stimulation. The CDR3 DNA is TGCGCCAGCAGCCAAGATCCAGCGGGTTATCAAGAGACCCAGTACTTC. Translated: CASSQDPAGYQETQYF.